This TCR beta chain was found in a study of naive and memory T cell subsets. The study's findings and limits: Between naive and memory subsets, TCR abundance power law exponents differed.

Two oligonucleotides, mixed equimolar, formed the beta constant-region primer covering TRBC1 and TRBC2. Four rounds of PCR amplified the ligated cDNA using nested alpha and beta constant-region primers plus SP2. One entry per CDR3 protein, called by TCRdb with MiXCR from the UMI-ligation and nested PCR reads. The table lists about 21,000 distinct CDR3 sequences, approximately 11% of them singletons. V lost 4 bases to trimming and J lost 7 bases, with 23 bases between them. In germline, CDR1 is PRHDT, CDR2 FYEKMQ (reference sequence). CDR3 length equals 17 residues. As for this clonotype: What it binds is not known.

CD8 T cells were positively selected from what remained after CD4 positive selection. Four subsets defined by CD45RA and CD27 were sorted after CD3, CD4, CD8 and live/dead staining. The origin of this receptor is a human donor in good health. The chain is built from TRBV13 and TRBJ2-1, with D perhaps assigned TRBD1 or TRBD2 (5 bases each). Material for sequencing was central memory CD8+ T cells from blood. The CDR3, as DNA: TGTGCCAGCAGCTCCAGAAGTGGGGGAACTCTCAAAAATGAGCAGTTCTTC. Translating gives CASSSRSGGTLKNEQFF.